This is a list of T cell receptor beta chains from one sample in a study of cytomegalovirus exposure and HLA in healthy donors. The assay was immunoSEQ multiplex PCR, and TCRdb's table has in-frame clones only and misses some. In the table there are under 130,000 clones, 76% of which are singletons. Material: PBMCs. These receptors originate from a woman younger than 35 in good health and CMV-seropositive. Each CDR3 is given with its conserved first and last residue. Fields, in order: V gene, clone size, CDR3 protein. Size tells how often a clone was seen (once, few, many) or the class of an expanded clone, and some rows leave it out.

>TRBV6-1|-
CASSEAIAGFDDGYTF
>TRBV28|once
CASSSAGTGSYEQYF
>TRBV4-2|-
CASSRALAAGVNEQFF
>TRBV25-1|-
CASSESGAVGNQPQHF
>TRBV5-6|-
CASILRAGGPGPQQFF
>TRBV7-9|-
CASSAVGGVNEQFF
>TRBV2|-
CASTRAPNEKLFF
>TRBV5-6|-
CASSTDRGGRGATEAFF
>TRBV4-2|few
CASSQENTIYF
>TRBV9|-
CASSEGQGTVPYF
>TRBV7-9|-
CASSPPRGSGNEQFF
>TRBV29-1|-
CSVSDRDYGYTF
>TRBV7-2|few
CASSLAGQSRVEAFF
>TRBV1|-
CTSSQPAGGLSIYEQYF
>TRBV18|few
CASSPYGTGGRETQYF
>TRBV5-1|-
CASSLVPGVSNGEQFF
>TRBV7-7|-
CASKESGRQETQYF
>TRBV25-1|-
CASSAPVLYSPLHF
>TRBV6-4|-
CASSESGSGTDTQYF
>TRBV5-1|once
CASSPGTSGRATYNEQFF
>TRBV7-2|few
CASSLWTSGTYEQYF
>TRBV28|-
CASSFLGANSNQPQHF
>TRBV14|-
CASSQRTSGTYNEQFF
>TRBV6-6|-
CASSYVAGYEQYF